The sequence of this T cell receptor (beta chain) was determined in a study of T cells in Graves' hyperthyroidism and ophthalmopathy. Investigators excluded patients with uncontrolled infection, other autoimmune disease, pregnancy or lactation. Regarding this clonotype: It may be a read error: a sequence one base away is much more abundant.

The CDR3 length is 15 residues. Amplified TCR beta CDR3 regions came from RNA transcripts. Carried out on the TCR CDR3, a first-round RT-PCR used the HTBI primer set. MiXCR was run by TCRdb on the multiplex PCR reads, yielding one entry per CDR3 protein. Of 450,000 to 650,000 distinct CDR3 sequences listed, roughly a sixth were seen once; the top ten hold 17%. The chain is built from TRBV12-3 or TRBV12-4 and TRBJ2-1; TRBD2 agrees at 10 bases. Sequenced sample: blood. The TCR sequence derives from a woman aged 18-29 years with Graves' ophthalmopathy. This CDR3 reads CAGSLGTSDYNEQFF. The CDR3 DNA is TGTGCCGGCAGTTTAGGGACTAGCGATTACAATGAGCAGTTCTTC.